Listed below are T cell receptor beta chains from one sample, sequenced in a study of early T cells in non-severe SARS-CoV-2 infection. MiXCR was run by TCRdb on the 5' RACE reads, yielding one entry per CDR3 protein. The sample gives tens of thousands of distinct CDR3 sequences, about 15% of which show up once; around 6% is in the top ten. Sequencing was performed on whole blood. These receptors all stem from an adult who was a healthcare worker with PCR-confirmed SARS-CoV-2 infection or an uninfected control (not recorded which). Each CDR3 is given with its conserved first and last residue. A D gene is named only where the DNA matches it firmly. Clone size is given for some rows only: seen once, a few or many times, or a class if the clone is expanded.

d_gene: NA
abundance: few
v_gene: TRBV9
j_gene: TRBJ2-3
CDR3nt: TGTGCCAGCGGAAGGACGGATACGCAGTATTTT
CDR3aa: CASGRTDTQYF

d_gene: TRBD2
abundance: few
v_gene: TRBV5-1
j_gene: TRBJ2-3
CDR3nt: TGCGCCAGCAGCTTGAAACTAGCGGGAGACTCCCCAGATACGCAGTATTTT
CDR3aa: CASSLKLAGDSPDTQYF

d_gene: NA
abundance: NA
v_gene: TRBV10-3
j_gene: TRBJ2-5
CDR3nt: TGTGCCACCGAAGACTTAAGGAGGGAGACCCAGTACTTC
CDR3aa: CATEDLRRETQYF

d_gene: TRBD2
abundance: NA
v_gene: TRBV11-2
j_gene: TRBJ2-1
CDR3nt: TGTGCCAGCAGCGCTCAGCGGGAAGGTGAGCAGTTCTTC
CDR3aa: CASSAQREGEQFF

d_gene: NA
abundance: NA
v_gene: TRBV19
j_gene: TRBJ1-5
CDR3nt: TGTGCCAGTAGTATTTTACGGGCTCGACAGCCCCAGCATTTT
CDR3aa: CASSILRARQPQHF

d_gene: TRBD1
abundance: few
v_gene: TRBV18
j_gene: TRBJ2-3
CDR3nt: TGTGCCAGCTTGGGACAGGCAGACGATACGCAGTATTTT
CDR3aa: CASLGQADDTQYF

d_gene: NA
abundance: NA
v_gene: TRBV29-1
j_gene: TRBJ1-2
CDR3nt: TGCAGCGTAGACGGTGGCTACACCTTC
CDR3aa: CSVDGGYTF

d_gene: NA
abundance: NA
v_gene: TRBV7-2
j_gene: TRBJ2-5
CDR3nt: TGTGCCAGCAGCCCGGGACCACTCCAAGAGACCCAGTACTTC
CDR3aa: CASSPGPLQETQYF

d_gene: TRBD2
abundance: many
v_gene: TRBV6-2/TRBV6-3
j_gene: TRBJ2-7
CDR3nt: TGTGCCAGCAGTGACCGGGGGGGAGAGCGCAACGAGCAGTACTTC
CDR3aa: CASSDRGGERNEQYF

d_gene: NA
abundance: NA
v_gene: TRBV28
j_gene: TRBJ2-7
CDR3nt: TGTGCCAGCAGCCCAACCGGTCTTGTCCGCGACTACGAGCAGTACTTC
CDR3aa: CASSPTGLVRDYEQYF

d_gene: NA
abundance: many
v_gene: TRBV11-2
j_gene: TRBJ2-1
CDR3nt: TGTGCCAGCAGCTTAGGAGCCGGAGGTGAGCAGTTCTTC
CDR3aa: CASSLGAGGEQFF

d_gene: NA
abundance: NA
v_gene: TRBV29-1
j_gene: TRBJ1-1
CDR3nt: TGCAGCGCCAGGGATTTGAACACTGAAGCTTTCTTT
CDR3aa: CSARDLNTEAFF

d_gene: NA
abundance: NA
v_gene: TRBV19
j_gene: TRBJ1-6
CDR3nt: TGTGCCAGTAGACTCAACTCCGGGGCAGGGAGGTCACCCCTCCACTTT
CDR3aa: CASRLNSGAGRSPLHF

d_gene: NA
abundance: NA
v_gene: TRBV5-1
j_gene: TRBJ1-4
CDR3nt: TGCGCCAGCAGTCTCGAGAGGGCGAATGAAAAACTGTTTTTT
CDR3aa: CASSLERANEKLFF

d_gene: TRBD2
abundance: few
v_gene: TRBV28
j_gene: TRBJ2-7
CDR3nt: TGTGCCAGCAGTCCATCTCTAGCGGGAGGAGGGTACGAGCAGTACTTC
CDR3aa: CASSPSLAGGGYEQYF

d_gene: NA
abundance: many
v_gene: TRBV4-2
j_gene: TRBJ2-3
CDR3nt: TGTGCCAGCAAGCGACAGCTTAGCACAGATACGCAGTATTTT
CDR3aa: CASKRQLSTDTQYF

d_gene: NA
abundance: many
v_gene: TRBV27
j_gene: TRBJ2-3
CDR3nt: TGTGCCAGCAGTCCCCATTTGGCCCTAGGGGATACGCAGTATTTT
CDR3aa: CASSPHLALGDTQYF

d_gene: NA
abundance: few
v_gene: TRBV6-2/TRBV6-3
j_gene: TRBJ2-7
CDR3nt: TGTGCCAGCAGTTATGGTCTTGCACCCTACGAGCAGTACTTC
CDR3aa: CASSYGLAPYEQYF

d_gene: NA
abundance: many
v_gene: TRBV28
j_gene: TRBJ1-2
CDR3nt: TGTGCCAGCAGTTTGTATGGTTCGGCCTATGGCTACACCTTC
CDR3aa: CASSLYGSAYGYTF

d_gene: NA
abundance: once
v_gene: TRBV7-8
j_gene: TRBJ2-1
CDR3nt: TGTGCCAGCAGCCCTAGCTCGGGTCTAAAACCCTACAATGAGCAGTTCTTC
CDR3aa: CASSPSSGLKPYNEQFF

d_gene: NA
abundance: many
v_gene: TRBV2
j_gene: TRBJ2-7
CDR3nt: TGTGCCAGCAAAACCGGCGGGATCTACGAGCAGTACTTC
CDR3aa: CASKTGGIYEQYF

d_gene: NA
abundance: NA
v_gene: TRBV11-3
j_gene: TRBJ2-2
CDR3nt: TGTGCCAGCAGCTTGGACGGGGAGCTGTTTTTT
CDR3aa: CASSLDGELFF

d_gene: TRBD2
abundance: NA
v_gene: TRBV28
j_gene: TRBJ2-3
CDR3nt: TGTGCCAGCAGTGCATTGACTAGCAGTGATACGCAGTATTTT
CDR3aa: CASSALTSSDTQYF

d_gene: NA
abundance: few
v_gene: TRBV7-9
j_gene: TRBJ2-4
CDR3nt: TGTGCCAGCAACCCTTTCAGGGTTAACATTCAGTACTTC
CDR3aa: CASNPFRVNIQYF

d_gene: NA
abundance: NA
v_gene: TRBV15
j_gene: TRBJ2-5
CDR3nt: TGTGCCACCAGCAGGAGCGGCCAAGAGACCCAGTACTTC
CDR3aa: CATSRSGQETQYF

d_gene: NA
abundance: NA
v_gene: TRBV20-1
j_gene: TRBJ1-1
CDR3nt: TGCAGTGCTCCCGTGGGAGGTTCCCTGAACACTGAAGCTTTCTTT
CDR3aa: CSAPVGGSLNTEAFF

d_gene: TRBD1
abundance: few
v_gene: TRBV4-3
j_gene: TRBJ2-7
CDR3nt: TGCGCCAGCAGCCAAGGGGCCGGGACAGGGGGCTACGAGCAGTACTTC
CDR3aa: CASSQGAGTGGYEQYF

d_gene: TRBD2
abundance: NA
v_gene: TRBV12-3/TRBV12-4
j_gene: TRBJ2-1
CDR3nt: TGTGCCAGCAGTTCCCCTAGCGGGAGAGGAAATGAGCAGTTCTTC
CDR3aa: CASSSPSGRGNEQFF

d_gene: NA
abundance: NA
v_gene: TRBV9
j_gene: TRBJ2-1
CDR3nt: TGTGCCAGCAGCGTAGAACAGGGAGTTGAGCAGTTCTTC
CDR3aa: CASSVEQGVEQFF

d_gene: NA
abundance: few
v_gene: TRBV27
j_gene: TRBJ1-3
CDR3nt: TGTGCCAGCATTTCAGCTGGAAACACCATATATTTT
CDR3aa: CASISAGNTIYF

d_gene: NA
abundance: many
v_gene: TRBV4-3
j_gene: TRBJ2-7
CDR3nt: TGCGCCAGCAGCCAAGAAGGGGAAAGAGGCGAGCAGTACTTC
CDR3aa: CASSQEGERGEQYF

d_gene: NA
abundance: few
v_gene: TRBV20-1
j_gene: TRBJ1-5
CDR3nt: TGCAGTGCTAGACCGGCAGGGGTTTATGGCAATCAGCCCCAGCATTTT
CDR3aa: CSARPAGVYGNQPQHF

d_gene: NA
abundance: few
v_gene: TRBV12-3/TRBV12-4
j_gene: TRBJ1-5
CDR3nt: TGTGCCAGCAGTTTAGCGCTCGCTAATCAGCCCCAGCATTTT
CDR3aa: CASSLALANQPQHF

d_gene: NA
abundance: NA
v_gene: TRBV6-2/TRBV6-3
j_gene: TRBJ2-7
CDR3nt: TGTGCCAGCAGCGTTGAGATCTACGAGCAGTACTTC
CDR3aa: CASSVEIYEQYF

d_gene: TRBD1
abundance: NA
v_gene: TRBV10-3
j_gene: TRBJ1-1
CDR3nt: TGTGCCATCGTTCAGGGGGCCAACACTGAAGCTTTCTTT
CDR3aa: CAIVQGANTEAFF

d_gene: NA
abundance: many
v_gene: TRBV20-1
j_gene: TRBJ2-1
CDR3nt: TGCAGTGCTAGAGATGGGCGGCGGGCGACCGAGCAGTTCTTC
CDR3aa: CSARDGRRATEQFF

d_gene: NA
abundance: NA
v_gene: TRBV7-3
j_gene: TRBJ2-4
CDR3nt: TGTGCCAGCAGCTTAGGGACCACAAACATTCAGTACTTC
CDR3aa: CASSLGTTNIQYF

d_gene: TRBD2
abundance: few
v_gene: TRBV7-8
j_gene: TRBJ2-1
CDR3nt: TGTGCCAGCAGCCTAGCGGGAGGCATTACCCCCTACAATGAGCAGTTCTTC
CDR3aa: CASSLAGGITPYNEQFF

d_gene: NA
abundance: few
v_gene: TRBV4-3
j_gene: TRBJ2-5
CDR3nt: TGCGCCAGCAGCCAAGATCACTTGGTAGTCGAGACCCAGTACTTC
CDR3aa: CASSQDHLVVETQYF

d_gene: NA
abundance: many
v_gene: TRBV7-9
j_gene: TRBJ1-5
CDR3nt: TGTGCCAGCAGCTTAGGACCCGATCAGCCCCAGCATTTT
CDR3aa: CASSLGPDQPQHF

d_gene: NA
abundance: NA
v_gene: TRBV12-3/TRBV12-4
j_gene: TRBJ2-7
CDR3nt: TGTGCCAGCAGTTTAAGCAGCTCCTACGAGCAGTACTTC
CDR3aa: CASSLSSSYEQYF

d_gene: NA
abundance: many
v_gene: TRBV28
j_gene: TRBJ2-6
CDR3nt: TGTGCCAGCTCAGACGGCCTCTCTGGGGCCAACGTCCTGACTTTC
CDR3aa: CASSDGLSGANVLTF

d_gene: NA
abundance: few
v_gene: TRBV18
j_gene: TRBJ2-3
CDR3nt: TGTGCCAGCTCACCACCGGGGAATACGCAGTATTTT
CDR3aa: CASSPPGNTQYF

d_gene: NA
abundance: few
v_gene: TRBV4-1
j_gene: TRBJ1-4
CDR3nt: TGCGCCAGCAGCCAAACCTTCAGGGGCGAAAAACTGTTTTTT
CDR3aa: CASSQTFRGEKLFF

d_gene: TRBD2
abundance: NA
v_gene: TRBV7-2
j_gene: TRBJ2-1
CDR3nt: TGTGCCAGCAGCGCCCCATTCTGGACTAGCGGGAGGATCTACAATGAGCAGTTCTTC
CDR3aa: CASSAPFWTSGRIYNEQFF

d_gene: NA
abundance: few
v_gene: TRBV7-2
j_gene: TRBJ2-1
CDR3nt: TGTGCCAGCAGCACGACAGGAAACAATGAGCAGTTCTTC
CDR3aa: CASSTTGNNEQFF

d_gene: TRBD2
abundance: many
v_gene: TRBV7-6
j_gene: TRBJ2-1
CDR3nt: TGTGCCAGCAAACTAGCGGGAGGGCCTTACAATGAGCAGTTCTTC
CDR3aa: CASKLAGGPYNEQFF

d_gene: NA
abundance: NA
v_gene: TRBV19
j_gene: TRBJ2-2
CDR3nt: TGTGCCAGTAATCGACAGACCGGGGAGCTGTTTTTT
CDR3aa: CASNRQTGELFF

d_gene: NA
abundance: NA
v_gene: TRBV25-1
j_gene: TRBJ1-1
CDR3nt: TGTGCCAGCAGTGCACCCGGGGATGAAGCTTTCTTT
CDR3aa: CASSAPGDEAFF

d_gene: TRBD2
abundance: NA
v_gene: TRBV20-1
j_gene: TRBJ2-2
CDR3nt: TGCAGTGCCCGACTAGCGGGAAAGGGCGGGGAGCTGTTTTTT
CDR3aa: CSARLAGKGGELFF

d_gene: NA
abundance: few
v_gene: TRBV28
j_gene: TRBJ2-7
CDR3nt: TGTGCCAGCAGCTCAGGGTCCTCCTACGAGCAGTACTTC
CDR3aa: CASSSGSSYEQYF

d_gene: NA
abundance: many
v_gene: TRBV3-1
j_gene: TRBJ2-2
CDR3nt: TGTGCCAGCAGCCAACAGGGCGGTGGGGAGCTGTTTTTT
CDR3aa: CASSQQGGGELFF

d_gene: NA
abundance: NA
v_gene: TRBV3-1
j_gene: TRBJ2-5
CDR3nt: TGTGCCAGCAGCCAAGTAACAGGCGGGGAGACCCAGTACTTC
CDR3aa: CASSQVTGGETQYF

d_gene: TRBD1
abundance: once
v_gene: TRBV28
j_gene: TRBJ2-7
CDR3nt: TGTGCCAGCAGGGGACAGGGGGCTACCTACGAGCAGTACTTC
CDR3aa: CASRGQGATYEQYF